The 4 T cell receptor beta chains below come from one sample, sequenced in a study of T-cell memory formation after mild COVID-19 (TCRdb year 2021). Library preparation employed 5' RACE. Instrument used: Illumina NovaSeq 6000. Clones were called with MiXCR by TCRdb after fastp trimmed the public reads at Q25, and only in-frame beta chains were retained. Identical CDR3 protein sequences are pooled into one entry, listed with their most common genes and DNA. Within this sample are 550,000 to 600,000 distinct CDR3 sequences, with 15% to 20% of them counted one time only. 8.1% of the sample is taken by the ten largest. Material for sequencing was PBMCs or a T cell subset sorted from them (not recorded which). All receptors derive from an adult woman who had mild COVID-19 (a few samples of this study predate the infection). The sample titles of this study are shuffled in the database, so cell type and time point are left out; the donor was told from shared clones.

In this sample, this clonotype turned up a few times. The CDR3 DNA follows: TGTGCCAGCAGTTACGGACGGAACTATGGCTACACCTTC. Translation: CASSYGRNYGYTF. The rearrangement uses TRBV6-5 and TRBJ1-2, with D uncertain. Germline V gene data show CDR1 as MNHEY and CDR2 as SVGAGI. The CDR3 runs 13 residues. V gave up 2 bases and J gave up 2 bases, with 6 bases separating them.

This clonotype has only a few counts. V gene TRBV12-3 or TRBV12-4 combines with J gene TRBJ1-1; D unresolved. V shed 7 bases and J shed 6 bases, with 6 bases lying between them. This CDR3 has 10 amino acids. The CDR3 coding sequence is TGTGCCAGCATTGGTCCTGAAGCTTTCTTT. This encodes CASIGPEAFF.

The chain uses TRBV7-9 and TRBJ1-2; maybe TRBD1 (5 bases). The V gene lost 1 base and the J gene lost 7 bases, with 7 bases spanning the gap. Germline V lookup: CDR1 SEHNR, CDR2 FQNEAQ (reference sequence). There are 12 residues in the CDR3. The CDR3 nucleotides are TGTGCCAGCAGCTTAGGGGACGGTGGCTACACCTTC. This encodes CASSLGDGGYTF.

For this clonotype: A single base separates this from a much larger clone, so it may be a read error. This chain links TRBV5-1 with TRBJ1-2, with D possibly TRBD1 on 5 matching bases. Trimming left V 5 bases short and J 8 bases short, with 16 bases between. The CDR3 runs to 13 residues. Germline CDR1 is SGHRS and CDR2 is YFSETQ. The CDR3 DNA follows: TGCGCCAGCAGTACCTTCGGGGACGGAGGCTACACCTTC. Its translation: CASSTFGDGGYTF. The full variable domain, its missing parts supplied by reference TRBV5-1 and TRBJ1-2, is KAGVTQTPRYLIKTRGQQVTLSCSPISGHRSVSWYQQTPGQGLQFLFEYFSETQRNKGNFPGRFSGRQFSNSRSEMNVSTLELGDSALYLCASSTFGDGGYTFGSGTRLTVV.